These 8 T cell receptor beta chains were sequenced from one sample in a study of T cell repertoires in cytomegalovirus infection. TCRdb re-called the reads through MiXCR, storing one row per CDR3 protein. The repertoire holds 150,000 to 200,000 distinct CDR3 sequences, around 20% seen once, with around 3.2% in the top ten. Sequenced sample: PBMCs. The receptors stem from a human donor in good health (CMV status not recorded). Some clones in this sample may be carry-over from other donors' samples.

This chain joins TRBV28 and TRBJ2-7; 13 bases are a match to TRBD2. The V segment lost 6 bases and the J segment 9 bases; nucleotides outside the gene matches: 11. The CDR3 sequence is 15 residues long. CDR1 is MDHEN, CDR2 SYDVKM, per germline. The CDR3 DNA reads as TGTGCCAGCAGGGGAAGGACTAGCGGGAGTTCATGGCAGTACTTC. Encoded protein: CASRGRTSGSSWQYF.

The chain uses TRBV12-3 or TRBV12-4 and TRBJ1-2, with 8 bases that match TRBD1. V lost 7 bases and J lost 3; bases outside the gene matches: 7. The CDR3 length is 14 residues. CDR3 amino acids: CASTQGARDYGYTF. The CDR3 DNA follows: TGTGCCAGCACCCAGGGGGCAAGGGACTATGGCTACACCTTC.

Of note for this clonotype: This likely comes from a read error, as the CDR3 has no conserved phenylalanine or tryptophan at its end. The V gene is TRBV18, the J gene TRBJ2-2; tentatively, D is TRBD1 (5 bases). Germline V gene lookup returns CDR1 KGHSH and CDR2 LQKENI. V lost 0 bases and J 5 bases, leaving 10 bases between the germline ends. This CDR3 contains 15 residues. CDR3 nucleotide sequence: TGTGCCAGCTCACCACCGACGGACATTACCGGGGAGCTGTTTTCT. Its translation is CASSPPTDITGELFS.

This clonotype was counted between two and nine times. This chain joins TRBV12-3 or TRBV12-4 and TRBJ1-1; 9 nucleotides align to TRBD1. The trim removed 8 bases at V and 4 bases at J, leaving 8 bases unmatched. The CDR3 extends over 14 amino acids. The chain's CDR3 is CASRGTGGVTEAFF. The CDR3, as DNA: TGTGCCAGCCGAGGAACAGGGGGCGTCACTGAAGCTTTCTTT.

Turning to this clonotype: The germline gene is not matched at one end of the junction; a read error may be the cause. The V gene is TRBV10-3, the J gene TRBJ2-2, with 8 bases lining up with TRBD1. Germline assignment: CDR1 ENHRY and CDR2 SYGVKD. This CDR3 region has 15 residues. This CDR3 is CAIMQGASRTGEPFF. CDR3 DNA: TGTGCCATCATGCAGGGGGCTTCGAGGACCGGGGAGCCGTTTTTT.

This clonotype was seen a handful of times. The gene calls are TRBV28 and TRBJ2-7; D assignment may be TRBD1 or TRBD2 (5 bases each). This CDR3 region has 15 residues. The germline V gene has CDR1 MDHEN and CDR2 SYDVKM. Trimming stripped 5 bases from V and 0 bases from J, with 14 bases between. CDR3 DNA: TGTGCCAGCAGTCAATCCGGGACCAGCTCCTACGAGCAGTACTTC. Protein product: CASSQSGTSSYEQYF.

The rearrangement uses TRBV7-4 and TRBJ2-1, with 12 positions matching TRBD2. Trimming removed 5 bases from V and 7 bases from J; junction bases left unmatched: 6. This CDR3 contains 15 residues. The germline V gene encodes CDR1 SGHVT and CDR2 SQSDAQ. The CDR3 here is CASSRLAGGLNEQFF. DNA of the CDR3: TGTGCCAGCAGCCGCCTAGCGGGAGGGTTGAATGAGCAGTTCTTC.

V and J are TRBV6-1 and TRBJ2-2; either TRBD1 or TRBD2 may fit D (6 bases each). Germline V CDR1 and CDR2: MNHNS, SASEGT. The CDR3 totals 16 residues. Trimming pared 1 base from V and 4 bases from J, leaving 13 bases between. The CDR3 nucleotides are TGTGCCAGCAGTGAAGACTTTGGAGGGGGCACCGGGGAGCTGTTTTTT. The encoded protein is CASSEDFGGGTGELFF.